Included here is one TCR beta chain sequence, with context. This CDR3 has 15 residues. CDR1 and CDR2 (germline): SGDLS, YYNGEE. Trimming took 0 bases from V and 5 from J, leaving 14 bases between them. Authors' processing steps: Nucleated cell number was recorded as an estimate derived from reference gene primer amplification. Profiled with immunoSEQ multiplex PCR; TCRdb holds only in-frame clones, not every one. Clone size and V and J calls were adopted from that table, with D and trimming inferred from the DNA. Among under 200,000 clones listed, 70% to 90% were seen once. The entry originates in a study of blood T cell repertoires in COVID-19. Study-wide background: Specimens from acute and convalescent COVID-19 originated in the United States, Italy and Spain. Sample material is recorded as cDNA or gDNA derived from T cells, B-cell-depleted T cells, or PBMCs.

The material sequenced was peripheral blood. The sequence came from a man aged 50 or older with active or convalescent COVID-19. This sequence joins TRBV9 and TRBJ2-5; possibly TRBD2 for D (6 bases). CDR3 DNA: TGTGCCAGCAGCGTAGGCGGGGCCCCAATTGAGACCCAGTACTTC. This sequence encodes CASSVGGAPIETQYF.